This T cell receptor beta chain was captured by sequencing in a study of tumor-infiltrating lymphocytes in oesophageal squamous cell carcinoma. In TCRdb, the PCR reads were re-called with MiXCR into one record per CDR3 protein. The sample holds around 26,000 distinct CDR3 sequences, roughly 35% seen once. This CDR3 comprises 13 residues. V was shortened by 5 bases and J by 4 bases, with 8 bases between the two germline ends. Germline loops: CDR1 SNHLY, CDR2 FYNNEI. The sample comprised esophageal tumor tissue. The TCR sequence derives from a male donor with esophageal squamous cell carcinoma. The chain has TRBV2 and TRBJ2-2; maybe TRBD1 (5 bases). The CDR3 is CASSSGLTGELFF. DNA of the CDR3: TGTGCCAGCAGTTCAGGGCTCACCGGGGAGCTGTTTTTT. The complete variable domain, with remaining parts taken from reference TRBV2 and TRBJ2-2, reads EPEVTQTPSHQVTQMGQEVILRCVPISNHLYFYWYRQILGQKVEFLVSFYNNEISEKSEIFDDQFSVERPDGSNFTLKIRSTKLEDSAMYFCASSSGLTGELFFGEGSRLTVL.